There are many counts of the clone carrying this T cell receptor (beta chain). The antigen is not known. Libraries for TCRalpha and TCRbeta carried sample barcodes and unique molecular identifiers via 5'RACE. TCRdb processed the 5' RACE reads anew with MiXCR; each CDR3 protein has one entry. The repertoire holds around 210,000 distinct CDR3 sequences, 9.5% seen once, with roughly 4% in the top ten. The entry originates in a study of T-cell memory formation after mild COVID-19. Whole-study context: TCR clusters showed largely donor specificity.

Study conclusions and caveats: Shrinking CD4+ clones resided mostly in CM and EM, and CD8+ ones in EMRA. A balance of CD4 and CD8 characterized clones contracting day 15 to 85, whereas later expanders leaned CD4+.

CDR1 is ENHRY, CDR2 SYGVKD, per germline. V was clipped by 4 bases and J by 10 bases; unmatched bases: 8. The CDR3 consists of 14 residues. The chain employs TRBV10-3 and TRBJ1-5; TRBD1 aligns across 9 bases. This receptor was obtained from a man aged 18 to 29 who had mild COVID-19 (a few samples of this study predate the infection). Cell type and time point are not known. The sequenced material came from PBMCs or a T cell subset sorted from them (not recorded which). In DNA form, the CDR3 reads TGTGCCATCAGTGGTACCGGGACAGGGCTCCCCCAGCATTTT. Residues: CAISGTGTGLPQHF.